This TCR beta chain derives from a study of blood T cell repertoires in COVID-19. Study background: Acute and convalescent COVID-19 samples came from the United States, Italy and Spain. T cells, B-cell-depleted T cells, or PBMCs provided the cDNA or gDNA that served as material.

This CDR3 spans 13 amino acids. CDR1 and CDR2 from the germline V gene are SGHTS and YDEGEE. V was pared by 2 bases and J by 8 bases, with 13 bases between. Clones were sequenced by immunoSEQ multiplex PCR, and TCRdb holds only the in-frame ones, with some missing. The table records under 300,000 clones, 88% of them present only once. Residents of 24 US areas, aged roughly 18 to 90 years, made up the participants. Recovered status applied to Cohort 3 donors who had two consecutive negative PCRs. It also applied to those with clearance or with symptom resolution. Sequencing was performed on PBMCs or T cells enriched from blood (not recorded which). The receptor was isolated from a woman aged 45-65 years who had recovered from COVID-19. The V and J genes are TRBV5-8 and TRBJ1-2; a weak D match, TRBD1 (5 bases). CDR3 residues: CASSLPRTTGYTF. As DNA, the CDR3 is TGTGCCAGCAGCTTACCCAGGACAACGGGCTACACCTTC.